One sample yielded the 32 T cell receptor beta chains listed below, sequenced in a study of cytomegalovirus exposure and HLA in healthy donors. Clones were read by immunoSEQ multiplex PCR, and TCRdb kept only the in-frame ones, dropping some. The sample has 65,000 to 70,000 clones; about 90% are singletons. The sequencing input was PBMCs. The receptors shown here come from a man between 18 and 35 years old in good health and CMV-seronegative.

The CDR3 here is CASSFIGGEPEAFF. In DNA form, the CDR3 reads TGTGCCAGCAGTTTTATAGGGGGGGAACCTGAAGCTTTCTTT. The genes are TRBV28 and TRBJ1-1; a possible D gene is TRBD1 (6 bases). Trimming cost V 3 bases and J 6 bases, with 14 bases left between them. Per germline, CDR1 MDHEN and CDR2 SYDVKM. The CDR3 has 14 amino acids.

CDR3 in amino acids: CASSEGSGSTDTQYF. The DNA of the CDR3 is TGTGCCAGCAGTGAAGGTAGCGGGAGCACAGATACGCAGTATTTT. The chain is built from TRBV6-4 and TRBJ2-3; TRBD2 agrees at 7 bases. Germline-derived CDR1 and CDR2 are MRHNA and SNTAGT. Trimming removed 3 bases from V and 0 bases from J; junction bases left unmatched: 3. The CDR3 totals 15 residues.

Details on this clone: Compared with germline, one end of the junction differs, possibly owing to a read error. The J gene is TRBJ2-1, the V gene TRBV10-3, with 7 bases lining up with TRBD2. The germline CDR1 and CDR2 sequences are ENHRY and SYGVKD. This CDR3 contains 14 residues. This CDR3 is CAIGERDTYNEQFF. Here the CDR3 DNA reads TGTGCCATCGGTGAGCGGGATACCTACAATGAGCAGTTCTTC.

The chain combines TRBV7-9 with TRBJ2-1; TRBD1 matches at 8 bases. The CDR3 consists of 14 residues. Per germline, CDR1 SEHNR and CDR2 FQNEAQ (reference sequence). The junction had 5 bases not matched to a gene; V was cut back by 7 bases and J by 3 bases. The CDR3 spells CASILGTGYNEQFF. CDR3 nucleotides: TGTGCCAGCATCCTCGGGACAGGCTACAATGAGCAGTTCTTC.

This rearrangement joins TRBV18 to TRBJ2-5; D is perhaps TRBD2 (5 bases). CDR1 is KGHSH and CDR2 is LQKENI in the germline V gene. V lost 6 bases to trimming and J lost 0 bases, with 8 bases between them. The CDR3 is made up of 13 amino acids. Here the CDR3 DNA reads TGTGCCAGCTCTTACGGGAACCAAGAGACCCAGTACTTC. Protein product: CASSYGNQETQYF. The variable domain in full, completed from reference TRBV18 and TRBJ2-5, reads NAGVMQNPRHLVRRRGQEARLRCSPMKGHSHVYWYRQLPEEGLKFMVYLQKENIIDESGMPKERFSAEFPKEGPSILRIQQVVRGDSAAYFCASSYGNQETQYFGPGTRLLVL.

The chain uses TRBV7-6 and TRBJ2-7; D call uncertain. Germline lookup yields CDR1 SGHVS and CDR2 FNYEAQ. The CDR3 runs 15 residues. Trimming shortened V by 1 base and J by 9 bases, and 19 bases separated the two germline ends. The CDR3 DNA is TGTGCCAGCAGCTTAGACCCAGGCCGCTCCTTCGGGCAGTACTTC. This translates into CASSLDPGRSFGQYF.

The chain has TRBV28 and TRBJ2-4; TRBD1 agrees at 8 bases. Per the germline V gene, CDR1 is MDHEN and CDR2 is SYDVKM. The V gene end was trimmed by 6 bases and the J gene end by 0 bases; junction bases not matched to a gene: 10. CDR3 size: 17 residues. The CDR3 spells CASSYDRGNLAKNIQYF. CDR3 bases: TGTGCCAGCAGCTATGACAGGGGAAACTTAGCCAAAAACATTCAGTACTTC.

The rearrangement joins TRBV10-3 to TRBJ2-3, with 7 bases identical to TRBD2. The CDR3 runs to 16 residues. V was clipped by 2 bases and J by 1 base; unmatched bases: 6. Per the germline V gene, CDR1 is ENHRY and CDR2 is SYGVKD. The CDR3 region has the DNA TGTGCCATCAGTGAGGTGGCTAGCGGACGCACAGATACGCAGTATTTT. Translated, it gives CAISEVASGRTDTQYF.

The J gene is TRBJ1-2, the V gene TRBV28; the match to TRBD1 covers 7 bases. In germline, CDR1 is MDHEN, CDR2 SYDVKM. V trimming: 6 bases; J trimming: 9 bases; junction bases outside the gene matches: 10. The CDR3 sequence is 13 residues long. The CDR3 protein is CASRLTQGGSYTF. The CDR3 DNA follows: TGTGCCAGCAGGCTGACCCAGGGGGGAAGCTACACCTTC.

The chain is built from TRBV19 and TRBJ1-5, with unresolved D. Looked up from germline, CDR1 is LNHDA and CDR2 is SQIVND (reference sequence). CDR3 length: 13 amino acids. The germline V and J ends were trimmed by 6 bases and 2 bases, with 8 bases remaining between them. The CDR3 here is CASSGLGNQPQHF. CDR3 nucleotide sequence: TGTGCCAGTAGCGGTTTGGGCAATCAGCCCCAGCATTTT.

DNA of the CDR3: TGTGCCAGCCAACTAAATTACAGGGGTCAATTTAATCAGCCCCAGCATTTT. This sequence encodes CASQLNYRGQFNQPQHF. V gene TRBV28 combines with J gene TRBJ1-5; 7 bases are a match to TRBD1. J lost 4 bases, V lost 8 bases, and 17 bases had no gene match. From germline, CDR1 is MDHEN and CDR2 SYDVKM. The CDR3 loop spans 17 amino acids.

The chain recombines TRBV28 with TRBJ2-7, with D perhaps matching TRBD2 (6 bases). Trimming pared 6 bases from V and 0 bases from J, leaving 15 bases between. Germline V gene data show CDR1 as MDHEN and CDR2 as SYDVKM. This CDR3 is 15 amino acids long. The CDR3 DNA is TGTGCCAGCAGCGCTAGCGACACGAGCTCCTACGAGCAGTACTTC. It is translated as CASSASDTSSYEQYF.

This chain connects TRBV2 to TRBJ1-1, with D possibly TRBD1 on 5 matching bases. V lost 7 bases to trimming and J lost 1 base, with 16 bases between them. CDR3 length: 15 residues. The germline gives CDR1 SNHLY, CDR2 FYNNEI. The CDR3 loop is CASNSPGQGNTEAFF. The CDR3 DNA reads TGTGCCAGCAACTCACCAGGCCAGGGGAACACTGAAGCTTTCTTT.

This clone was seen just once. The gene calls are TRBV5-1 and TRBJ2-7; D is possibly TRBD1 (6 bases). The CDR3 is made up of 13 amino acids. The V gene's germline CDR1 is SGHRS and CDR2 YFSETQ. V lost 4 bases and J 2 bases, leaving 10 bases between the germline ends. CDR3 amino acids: CASSDRTPYEQYF. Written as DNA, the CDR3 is TGCGCCAGCAGCGACAGGACACCCTACGAGCAGTACTTC.

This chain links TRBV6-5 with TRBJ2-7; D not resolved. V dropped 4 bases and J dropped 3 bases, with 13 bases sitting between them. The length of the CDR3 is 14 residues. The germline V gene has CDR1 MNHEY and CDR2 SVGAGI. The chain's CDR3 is CASSSGGLGYEQYF. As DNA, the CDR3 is TGTGCCAGCAGTTCGGGTGGCTTGGGCTACGAGCAGTACTTC.

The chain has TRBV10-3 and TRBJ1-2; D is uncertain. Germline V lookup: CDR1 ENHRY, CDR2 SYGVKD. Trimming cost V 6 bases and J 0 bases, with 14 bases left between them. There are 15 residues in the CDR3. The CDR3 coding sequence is TGTGCCATCAGAGCCTCGGGTCTCTCTAACTATGGCTACACCTTC. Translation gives CAIRASGLSNYGYTF.

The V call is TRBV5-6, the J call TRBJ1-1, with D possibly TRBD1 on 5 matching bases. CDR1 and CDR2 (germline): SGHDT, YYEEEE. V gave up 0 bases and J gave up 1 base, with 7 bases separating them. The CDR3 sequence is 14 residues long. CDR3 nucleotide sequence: TGTGCCAGCAGCTTGGCGGGGGGGAACACTGAAGCTTTCTTT. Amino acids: CASSLAGGNTEAFF.

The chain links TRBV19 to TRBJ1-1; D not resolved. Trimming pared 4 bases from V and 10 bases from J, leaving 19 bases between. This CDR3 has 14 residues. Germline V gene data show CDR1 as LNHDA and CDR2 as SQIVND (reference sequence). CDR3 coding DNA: TGTGCCAGTAGTAGCGCGCAGGCGATTGGTGTAGCTTTCTTT. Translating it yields CASSSAQAIGVAFF.

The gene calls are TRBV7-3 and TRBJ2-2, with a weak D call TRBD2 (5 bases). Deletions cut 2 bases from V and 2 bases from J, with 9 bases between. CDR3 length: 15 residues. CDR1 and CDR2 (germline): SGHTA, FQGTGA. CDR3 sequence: CASSLRRGNTGELFF. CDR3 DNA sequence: TGTGCCAGCAGCTTACGACGGGGTAACACCGGGGAGCTGTTTTTT.

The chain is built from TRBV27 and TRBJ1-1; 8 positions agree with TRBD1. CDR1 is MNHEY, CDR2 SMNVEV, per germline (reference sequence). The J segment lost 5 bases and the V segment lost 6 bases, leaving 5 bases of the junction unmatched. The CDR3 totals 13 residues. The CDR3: CASRFDRGTEAFF. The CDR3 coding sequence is TGTGCCAGCAGGTTTGACAGGGGTACTGAAGCTTTCTTT.

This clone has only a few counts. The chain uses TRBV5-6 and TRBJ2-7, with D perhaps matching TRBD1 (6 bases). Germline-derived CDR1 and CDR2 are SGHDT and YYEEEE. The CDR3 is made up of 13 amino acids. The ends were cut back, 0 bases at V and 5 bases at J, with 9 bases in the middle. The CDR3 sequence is CASSLVDSNEQYF. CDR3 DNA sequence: TGTGCCAGCAGCTTGGTGGACAGCAACGAGCAGTACTTC.

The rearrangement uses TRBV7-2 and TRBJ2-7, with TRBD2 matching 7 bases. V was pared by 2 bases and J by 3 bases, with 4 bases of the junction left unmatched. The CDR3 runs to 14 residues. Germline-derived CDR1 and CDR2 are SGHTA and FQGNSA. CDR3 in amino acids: CASSLHAGVYEQYF. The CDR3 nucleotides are TGTGCCAGCAGCTTACATGCGGGAGTCTACGAGCAGTACTTC.

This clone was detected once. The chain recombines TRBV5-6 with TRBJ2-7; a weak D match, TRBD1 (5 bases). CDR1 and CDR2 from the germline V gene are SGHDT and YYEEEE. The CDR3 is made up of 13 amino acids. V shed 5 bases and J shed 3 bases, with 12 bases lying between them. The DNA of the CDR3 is TGTGCCAGCAGACGACAGATGGGCTACGAGCAGTACTTC. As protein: CASRRQMGYEQYF.

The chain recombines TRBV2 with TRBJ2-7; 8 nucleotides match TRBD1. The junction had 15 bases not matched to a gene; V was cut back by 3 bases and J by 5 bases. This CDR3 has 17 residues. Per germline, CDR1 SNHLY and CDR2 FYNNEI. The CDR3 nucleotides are TGTGCCAGCAGTGACTCAAGCGGTAGGACAGGGAAAGACGAGCAGTACTTC. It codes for CASSDSSGRTGKDEQYF.

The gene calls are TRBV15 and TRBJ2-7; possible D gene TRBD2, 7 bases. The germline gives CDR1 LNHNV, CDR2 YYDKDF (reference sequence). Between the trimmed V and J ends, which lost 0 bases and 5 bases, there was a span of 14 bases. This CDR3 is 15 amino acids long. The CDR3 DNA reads TGTGCCACCAGCAGAGATGGGGGGGCGGCGAACGAGCAGTACTTC. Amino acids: CATSRDGGAANEQYF.

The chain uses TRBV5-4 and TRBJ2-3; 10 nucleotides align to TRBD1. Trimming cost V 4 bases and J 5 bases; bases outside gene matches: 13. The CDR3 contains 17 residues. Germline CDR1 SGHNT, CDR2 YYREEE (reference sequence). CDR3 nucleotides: TGTGCCAGCAGCCTAGATGCCGTGGGACAGGGGAGAGATACGCAGTATTTT. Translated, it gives CASSLDAVGQGRDTQYF.

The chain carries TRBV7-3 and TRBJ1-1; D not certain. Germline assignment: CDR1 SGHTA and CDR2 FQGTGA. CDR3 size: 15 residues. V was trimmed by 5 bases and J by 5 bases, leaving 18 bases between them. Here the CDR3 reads CASSPARVKSTEAFF. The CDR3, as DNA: TGTGCCAGCAGCCCCGCACGGGTGAAGTCAACTGAAGCTTTCTTT.

For the CDR3, the DNA is TGTGCCAGCAGTGACTGGACAGGGCACAATGAGCAGTTCTTC. Its translation: CASSDWTGHNEQFF. The V call is TRBV2, the J call TRBJ2-1; 8 nucleotides agree with TRBD1. V lost 3 bases to trimming and J lost 5 bases; unmatched junction nucleotides: 3. CDR1 SNHLY and CDR2 FYNNEI come from the germline V gene. CDR3 length: 14 residues.

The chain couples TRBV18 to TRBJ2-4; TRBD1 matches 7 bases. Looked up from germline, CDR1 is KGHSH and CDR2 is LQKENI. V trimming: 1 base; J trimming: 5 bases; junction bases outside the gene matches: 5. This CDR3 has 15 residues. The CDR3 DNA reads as TGTGCCAGCTCACCACAGAGGGACAGACAAAACATTCAGTACTTC. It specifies CASSPQRDRQNIQYF.

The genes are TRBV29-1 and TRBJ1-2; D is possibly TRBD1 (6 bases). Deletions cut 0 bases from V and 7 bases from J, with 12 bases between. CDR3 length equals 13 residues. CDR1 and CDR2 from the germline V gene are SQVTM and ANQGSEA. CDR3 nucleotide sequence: TGCAGCGTTGAAGAGGGGGCTCTAGGTGGCTACACCTTC. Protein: CSVEEGALGGYTF.

CDR3: CASSSEGLNTEAFF. DNA of the CDR3: TGTGCCAGCAGCTCCGAGGGACTCAACACTGAAGCTTTCTTT. This chain links TRBV7-9 with TRBJ1-1; D is possibly TRBD1 (5 bases). CDR1 and CDR2 (germline): SEHNR, FQNEAQ (reference sequence). V was cut by 4 bases and J by 2 bases, with 11 bases left in between. The CDR3 covers 14 residues.

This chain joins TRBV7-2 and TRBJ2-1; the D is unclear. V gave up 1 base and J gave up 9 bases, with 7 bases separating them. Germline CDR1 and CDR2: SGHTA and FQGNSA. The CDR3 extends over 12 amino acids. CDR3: CASSLVVGEQFF. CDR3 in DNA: TGTGCCAGCAGCTTAGTAGTTGGTGAGCAGTTCTTC.